A selection of T cell receptor beta chains follows, all from one sample in a study of control samples from healthy donors and cancer patients. Measured with immunoSEQ multiplex PCR; TCRdb has only the in-frame clones, and not every one. In the table there are 60,000 to 80,000 clones, about 90% of which are singletons. Source material: blood. The source is a woman between 45 and 60 years old in good health. CDR3s include the opening cysteine and the closing phenylalanine or tryptophan. The D gene is left open where the match is weak.

>-|TRBJ1-2|TRBV30
TGTGCCTGGAGAACGGGGGCCCCTAACTATGGCTACACCTTC
CAWRTGAPNYGYTF
>-|TRBJ2-3|TRBV18
TGTGCCAGCTCCTCAGCAGGGGCGGGCACAGATACGCAGTATTTT
CASSSAGAGTDTQYF
>-|TRBJ2-5|TRBV4-1
TGCGCCAGCAGCCCCCTGGCCCTGGGGACCCAAGAGACCCAGTACTTC
CASSPLALGTQETQYF
>-|TRBJ1-1|TRBV18
TGTGCCAGCTCACCGCCGGGGCCCTGGGCTGAAGCTTTCTTT
CASSPPGPWAEAFF
>TRBD2|TRBJ2-7|TRBV30
TGTGCCTGGTCGGGACTAGCGGGATACGAGCAGTACTTC
CAWSGLAGYEQYF
>-|TRBJ2-1|TRBV9
TGTGCCAGCAGCTCACAGGGTAAAGGTTACAATGAGCAGTTCTTC
CASSSQGKGYNEQFF
>TRBD1|TRBJ1-1|TRBV6-2/TRBV6-3
TGTGCCAGCAGTTATTCGGACAGGCGGAACACTGAAGCTTTCTTT
CASSYSDRRNTEAFF
>TRBD2|TRBJ2-1|TRBV5-4
TGTGCCAGCAGCCAAGCGGGAGGGAGGGGTGAGCAGTTCTTC
CASSQAGGRGEQFF
>-|TRBJ1-5|TRBV5-6
TGTGCCAGCAGCTTGGGGGGACGGAGCAATCAGCCCCAGCATTTT
CASSLGGRSNQPQHF
>-|TRBJ2-3|TRBV7-3
TGTGCCAGCAGCTTGGAGGGCAGAGATACGCAGTATTTT
CASSLEGRDTQYF
>TRBD1|TRBJ1-2|TRBV29-1
TGCAGCGTTGAGGGACAGTATGATAACTATGGCTACACCTTC
CSVEGQYDNYGYTF
>TRBD2|TRBJ2-1|TRBV29-1
TGCAGCGGATTAGCGGGAGGGAGGGATGAGCAGTTCTTC
CSGLAGGRDEQFF
>-|TRBJ2-7|TRBV12-3/TRBV12-4
TGTGCCAGCAGTTTATTAGGGTGCGAGCAGTACTTC
CASSLLGCEQYF
>-|TRBJ1-2|TRBV28
TGTGCCAGCAGTTTAGTTCGAGGGGCGGGCTATGGCTACACCTTC
CASSLVRGAGYGYTF
>-|TRBJ1-2|TRBV4-1
TGCGCCAGCAGCCAAGGCTTAGGGGGGCCGCACTATGGCTACACCTTC
CASSQGLGGPHYGYTF
>-|TRBJ1-6|TRBV5-6
TGTGCCAGCAGCTTGCTGGGGGGGACCCGAAATTCACCCCTCCACTTT
CASSLLGGTRNSPLHF